This T cell receptor (beta chain) was profiled in a study of beta chain features in type 1 diabetes. About the research overall: Healthy donors, compared against patients, showed similar age, gender and cell yields. General study findings and limits: Compared to healthy donors, patients appeared to have naive, central memory and Treg TCRB repertoires that were more alike. In all four CD4+ subsets, TCRB CDR3 length was significantly, moderately reduced in type 1 diabetes.

Trimming pared 6 bases from V and 6 bases from J, leaving 11 bases between. Germline values: CDR1 LNHNV, CDR2 YYDKDF (reference sequence). The CDR3 is made up of 13 amino acids. Using CD45RO/CCR7/CD25/CD127/CD95/CD27, CD4+ naive, central memory, regulatory and stem cell-like memory cells were sorted. A few counts support this clone. Its target is not known. The whole isolated RNA underwent reverse transcription, so sequencing captured expressed TCRB transcripts. Data came from immunoSEQ multiplex PCR; TCRdb stores just in-frame clones and leaves some out. The table records 300,000 to 350,000 clones, approximately 13% of them present only once.

Input material: naive CD4+ T cells from blood. The origin of this receptor is a woman in her late teens or twenties with type 1 diabetes. The chain employs TRBV15 and TRBJ1-4, with D tentatively TRBD1 (6 bases). The CDR3 region is CATRDRVYEKLFF. CDR3 DNA sequence: TGTGCCACCAGGGACAGAGTCTATGAAAAACTGTTTTTT.